The rows below give T cell receptor beta chains drawn from one sample of a study of control samples from healthy donors and cancer patients. Produced via immunoSEQ multiplex PCR; TCRdb's table is partial and in-frame only. This sample has about 110,000 clones, with roughly nine tenths found just once. The sequencing input was blood. The source is a human donor in good health. The donor label of this sample is uncertain. The CDR3 runs from the conserved cysteine through the conserved F or W. A D gene is named only where the DNA matches it firmly. For some rows the clone size is stated as once, few or many, or as a class when expanded; others skip it.

TGTGCCAGCAGCTTAGGGACCGAGACCTACGAGCAGTACTTC | CASSLGTETYEQYF | TRBJ2-7 | TRBV11-2 | - | -
TGTGCCAGCAGGGGGGGCAGCACAACTAATGAAAAACTGTTTTTT | CASRGGSTTNEKLFF | TRBJ1-4 | TRBV6-5 | - | -
TGTGCCAGCAGCCAAGAGGGTTATGGCTACACCTTC | CASSQEGYGYTF | TRBJ1-2 | TRBV4-2 | - | -
TGTGCCAGTAATAAGCGGGGGGCGATGGGTGAGCAGTTCTTC | CASNKRGAMGEQFF | TRBJ2-1 | TRBV19 | - | TRBD2
TGCGCCAGCAGCTTGGTTTGGGCAGGGGGCCAAGAAGCTTTCTTT | CASSLVWAGGQEAFF | TRBJ1-1 | TRBV5-1 | - | TRBD1
TGTGCCAGCAGCCCGACAGCGGGTCAGCCCCAGCATTTT | CASSPTAGQPQHF | TRBJ1-5 | TRBV6-5 | once | -
TGTGCCAGCAGTGATCTGACAGGAAGAAACACCATATATTTT | CASSDLTGRNTIYF | TRBJ1-3 | TRBV2 | - | -
TGTGCCACCGGACAGGACACTAATGAAAAACTGTTTTTT | CATGQDTNEKLFF | TRBJ1-4 | TRBV12-3/TRBV12-4 | - | TRBD1
TGTGCCTGGAGTCTAAACAGGGAGGGTATTTTCTTC | CAWSLNREGIFF | TRBJ2-7 | TRBV30 | - | -
TGTGCCAGCAGTTCTCAAACCCCTGGACAAAGGAACACTGAAGCTTTCTTT | CASSSQTPGQRNTEAFF | TRBJ1-1 | TRBV28 | - | -
TGTGCCAGCAGTCCTATTACTCTGGGGGGTTTAAATTCACCCCTCCACTTT | CASSPITLGGLNSPLHF | TRBJ1-6 | TRBV27 | - | -
TGTGCCAGCAGCTTAGGATTCTACAATGAGCAGTTCTTC | CASSLGFYNEQFF | TRBJ2-1 | TRBV7-8 | - | -
TGCGCCAGCAGCTTGGGCGGACAGGGCAATGAGCAGTTCTTC | CASSLGGQGNEQFF | TRBJ2-1 | TRBV5-1 | - | TRBD1
TGTGCCATCAGCCCGGGGGGCGCGATTCAGAACACTGAAGCTTTCTTT | CAISPGGAIQNTEAFF | TRBJ1-1 | TRBV10-3 | - | -
TGTGCCAGCTCACCGGGACAGGGAGACAATCAGCCCCAGCATTTT | CASSPGQGDNQPQHF | TRBJ1-5 | TRBV18 | - | TRBD1
TGTGCCAGCAGTTACTCGGGACTAGCGGGGGTATACAATGAGCAGTTCTTC | CASSYSGLAGVYNEQFF | TRBJ2-1 | TRBV6-2/TRBV6-3 | once | TRBD2
TGTGCCAGCAGTTTAGCGTCCCCCACCGGGGAGCTGTTTTTT | CASSLASPTGELFF | TRBJ2-2 | TRBV28 | - | -
TGTGCCACCAGTCCGGCAGGGGCGGTCGGGGAGCTGTTTTTT | CATSPAGAVGELFF | TRBJ2-2 | TRBV24-1 | few | -
TGTGCCAGCAGCATCGGACGGGGAGAGTACGAGCAGTACTTC | CASSIGRGEYEQYF | TRBJ2-7 | TRBV5-4 | - | -
TGTGCCAGCTCACCACGGGGACAGGGCGCGAACACTGAAGCTTTCTTT | CASSPRGQGANTEAFF | TRBJ1-1 | TRBV18 | - | TRBD1
TGTGCCAGTAGTAAGAGGTCTAGCGGGGCCCAAAAGAGCAATGAGCAGTTCTTC | CASSKRSSGAQKSNEQFF | TRBJ2-1 | TRBV19 | - | TRBD2
TGTGCCAGCCGGCGACAGTTTAACTATGGCTACACCTTC | CASRRQFNYGYTF | TRBJ1-2 | TRBV12-3/TRBV12-4 | - | -
TGTGCCAGCAGTTTATTTGGGACAGGGGGAGCCAAAAACATTCAGTACTTC | CASSLFGTGGAKNIQYF | TRBJ2-4 | TRBV27 | - | TRBD1
TGTGCCAGCAGTGCGTTCTATGGCTACACCTTC | CASSAFYGYTF | TRBJ1-2 | TRBV28 | - | -
TGTGCCAGCAGTGATCTGGGTCGGAGTGGTGAGCAGTTCTTC | CASSDLGRSGEQFF | TRBJ2-1 | TRBV6-1 | - | -
TGTGCCAGCAGTGCCCCGGGGGGGCGAACTGAAGCTTTCTTT | CASSAPGGRTEAFF | TRBJ1-1 | TRBV9 | - | -
TGTGCCAGCAGCTTGGAGAGGGAGGGTCAGCCCCAGCATTTT | CASSLEREGQPQHF | TRBJ1-5 | TRBV5-6 | - | -
TGTGCCAGCAGTGTTCGACTTCCAACGGGGTATAATTCACCCCTCCACTTT | CASSVRLPTGYNSPLHF | TRBJ1-6 | TRBV6-1 | - | -